This TCR beta chain originates from a study of T cells in Graves' hyperthyroidism and ophthalmopathy. This clonotype was found a few times. Amplified regions were TCR beta CDR3 sequences from RNA transcripts. First-round RT-PCR targeting the TCR CDR3 was performed with the HTBI primer set. One entry per CDR3 protein results from TCRdb running MiXCR on the multiplex PCR reads. The repertoire includes 600,000 or so distinct CDR3 sequences, 16% of them detected once, and less than 4.5% sits in the top ten. This CDR3 contains 14 residues. Trimming removed 6 bases from V and 7 bases from J; junction bases left unmatched: 7.

The sequenced sample consisted of blood. The clonotype originates from a woman aged 25-40 years with Graves' hyperthyroidism. The chain couples TRBV12-3 or TRBV12-4 to TRBJ2-1; 9 bases are a match to TRBD2. The CDR3 protein is CASRIAGEWNEQFF. CDR3 coding DNA: TGTGCCAGCAGGATAGCGGGAGAGTGGAATGAGCAGTTCTTC.